The clone carrying this T cell receptor (beta chain) was seen only a few times. Its antigen remains unidentified. Germline CDR1 reads MNHEY; CDR2 reads SMNVEV (reference sequence). V was clipped by 7 bases and J by 2 bases, with 10 bases between them. The CDR3 runs to 13 residues. Sorted-subset replicate PCR reactions contained 150 to 200 ng DNA, corresponding to some 29,000 T cell genomes. Some clones are missing from TCRdb's copy, which holds only in-frame ones; the method was immunoSEQ multiplex PCR. The sample gives about 980,000 clones, about three quarters of which show up once; around 1.4% is in the top ten. This sample stems from a study of shared clonotypes between healthy human individuals. Splitting of CD4+ cells produced CD45RA+ naive and CD45RA-negative memory subsets. Points from the study as a whole: Rarefaction analysis demonstrated incomplete sorted-subset sequencing notwithstanding large depth. Naive subsets usually exceeded memory subsets in estimated richness.

This TCR came from a man younger than 35 in good health. The V gene is TRBV27, the J gene TRBJ2-3; TRBD2 might be the D (6 bases). Sequencing input: memory CD4+ T cells sorted from blood. Subset noted: CD45RA-negative fraction. The CDR3 loop is CASKRASTDTQYF. The CDR3, as DNA: TGTGCCAGCAAGCGGGCCTCCACAGATACGCAGTATTTT.